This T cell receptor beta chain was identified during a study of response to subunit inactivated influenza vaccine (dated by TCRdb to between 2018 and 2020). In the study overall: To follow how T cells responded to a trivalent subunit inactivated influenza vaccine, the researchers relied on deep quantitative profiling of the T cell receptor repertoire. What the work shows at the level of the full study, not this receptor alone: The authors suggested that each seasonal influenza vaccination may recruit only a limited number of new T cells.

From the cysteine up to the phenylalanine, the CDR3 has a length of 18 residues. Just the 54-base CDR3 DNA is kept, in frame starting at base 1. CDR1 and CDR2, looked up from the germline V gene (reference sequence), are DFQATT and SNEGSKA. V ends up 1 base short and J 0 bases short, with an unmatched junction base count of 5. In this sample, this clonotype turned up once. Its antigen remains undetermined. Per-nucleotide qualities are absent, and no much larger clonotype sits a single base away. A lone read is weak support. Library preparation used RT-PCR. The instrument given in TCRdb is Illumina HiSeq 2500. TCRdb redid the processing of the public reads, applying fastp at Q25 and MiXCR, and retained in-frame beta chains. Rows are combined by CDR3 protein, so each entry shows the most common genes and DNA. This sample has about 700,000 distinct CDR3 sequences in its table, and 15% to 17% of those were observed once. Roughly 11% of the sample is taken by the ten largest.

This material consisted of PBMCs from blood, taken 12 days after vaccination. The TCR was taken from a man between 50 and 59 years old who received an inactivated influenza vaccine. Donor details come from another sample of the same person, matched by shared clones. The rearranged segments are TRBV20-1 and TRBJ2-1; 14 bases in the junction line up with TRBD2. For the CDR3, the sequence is CSARGLAGGGSSYNEQFF. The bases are TGCAGTGCTAGAGGACTAGCGGGAGGGGGAAGCTCCTACAATGAGCAGTTCTTC.